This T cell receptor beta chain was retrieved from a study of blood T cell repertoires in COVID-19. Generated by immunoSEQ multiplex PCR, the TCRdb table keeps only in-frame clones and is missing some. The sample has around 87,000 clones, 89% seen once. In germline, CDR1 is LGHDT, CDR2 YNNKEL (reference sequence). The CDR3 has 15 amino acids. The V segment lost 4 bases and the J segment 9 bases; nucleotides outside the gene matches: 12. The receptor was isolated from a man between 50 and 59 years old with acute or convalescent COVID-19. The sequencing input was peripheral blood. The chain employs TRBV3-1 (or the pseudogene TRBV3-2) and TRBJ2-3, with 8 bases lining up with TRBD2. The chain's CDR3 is CASSRERYSGETQYF. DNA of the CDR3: TGTGCCAGCAGCCGCGAACGGTATAGCGGGGAAACGCAGTATTTT.